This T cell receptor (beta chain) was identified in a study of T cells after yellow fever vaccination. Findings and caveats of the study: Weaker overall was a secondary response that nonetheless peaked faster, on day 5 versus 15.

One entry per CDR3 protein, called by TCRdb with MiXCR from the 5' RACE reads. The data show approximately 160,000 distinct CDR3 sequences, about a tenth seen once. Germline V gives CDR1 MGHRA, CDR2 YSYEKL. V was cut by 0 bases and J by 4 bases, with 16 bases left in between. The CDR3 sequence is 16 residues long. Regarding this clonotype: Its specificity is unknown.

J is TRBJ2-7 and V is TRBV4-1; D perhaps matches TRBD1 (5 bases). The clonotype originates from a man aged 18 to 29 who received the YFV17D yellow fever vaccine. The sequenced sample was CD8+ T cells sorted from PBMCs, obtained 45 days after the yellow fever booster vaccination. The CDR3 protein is CASSQETELPNYEQYF. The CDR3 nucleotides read TGCGCCAGCAGCCAAGAGACAGAGTTACCCAATTACGAGCAGTACTTC.